One TCR beta chain is described in this entry. This entry is derived from a study of T cell changes during pregnancy in multiple sclerosis. Germline V gene data show CDR1 as MNHEY and CDR2 as SVGAGI. The CDR3 length is 15 residues. V shed 2 bases and J 5 bases; nucleotides not matched to a gene: 4. Data came from immunoSEQ multiplex PCR; TCRdb stores just in-frame clones and leaves some out. The table lists about 73,000 clones, roughly 90% of them singletons, with more than 8% in the top ten. The sequence was obtained from a female donor in good health, enrolled as a control in a pregnancy study. This specimen was peripheral blood, taken after pregnancy. The chain has TRBV6-5 and TRBJ2-3; the match to TRBD2 covers 10 bases. The CDR3 loop reads CASSYLAGVEDTQYF. CDR3 in DNA: TGTGCCAGCAGTTACCTAGCGGGAGTGGAAGATACGCAGTATTTT.